This T cell receptor beta chain came from a study of blood T cell repertoires in COVID-19. Background on the study: Acute and convalescent COVID-19 specimens originated in the United States, Italy and Spain. T cells, B-cell-depleted T cells, or PBMCs provided the cDNA or gDNA that served as material.

Per the study methods: Counts of nucleated cells, estimated from reference gene primer amplification, were obtained. The data were produced by immunoSEQ multiplex PCR, yet TCRdb's version contains in-frame clones alone and is incomplete. That table is the source of V, J and clone size, and D and trimming were worked out from the DNA. The sample lists about 50,000 clones; approximately 90% were seen once. The sequencing sample was made of peripheral blood. The clonotype comes from a human donor in a cohort sampled during active COVID-19.

The CDR3, as DNA: TGTGCCAGCAGTTTCCTCCGGGGAGGGAGAGGTTACGAGCAGTACTTC. Its protein is CASSFLRGGRGYEQYF. The V and J genes are TRBV6-6 and TRBJ2-7; TRBD2 aligns across 7 bases. Germline V CDR1 and CDR2: MNHNY, SVGAGI (reference sequence). The CDR3 covers 16 residues. J gave up 4 bases and V 4 bases, and 13 bases lay outside the gene matches.